This is a list of T cell receptor beta chains from one sample in a study of cytomegalovirus exposure and HLA in healthy donors. Sequenced by immunoSEQ multiplex PCR; TCRdb stores in-frame clones only, minus some. The profile covers approximately 180,000 clones, with roughly 78% appearing a single time and roughly 13% taken by the ten largest. Sequences were obtained from PBMCs. The receptors were sampled from a woman in her 50s in good health and CMV-seropositive. Both conserved end residues are part of each CDR3. A D gene is named only where the DNA matches it firmly. The size field is filled for only some rows; it gives once, few, many or a size class.

TRBJ2-1	TRBV2	-	15	few	TGTGCCAGCAGGAGGAGACTAGGGACTCCCAATGAGCAGTTCTTC	CASRRRLGTPNEQFF
TRBJ2-7	TRBV5-4	-	14	-	TGTGCCAGCAGCCCTAACGAGGCCCTTTACGAGCAGTACTTC	CASSPNEALYEQYF
TRBJ2-6	TRBV15	-	16	-	TGTGCCACCAGCAGGGCAGTGAACTCTGGGGCCAACGTCCTGACTTTC	CATSRAVNSGANVLTF
TRBJ2-5	TRBV2	TRBD1	19	-	TGTGCCAGCAGCCCGATCACGCCGTTCCGGGACAGGGACCAAGAGACCCAGTACTTC	CASSPITPFRDRDQETQYF
TRBJ2-3	TRBV7-3	-	13	-	TGTGCCAGCAGCCCCTCTAGCACAGATACGCAGTATTTT	CASSPSSTDTQYF
TRBJ2-5	TRBV6-5	-	16	-	TGTGCCAGCAGTTACTCTAGGAACAGTCGGTTAAAGACCCAGTACTTC	CASSYSRNSRLKTQYF
TRBJ2-2	TRBV5-1	TRBD1	15	-	TGCGCCAGCAGCTTAGACACAGGGGGAATCGGGGAGCTGTTTTTT	CASSLDTGGIGELFF
TRBJ2-1	TRBV18	-	16	-	TGTGCCAGCTCACCTGTTCGGGGAACCTCCTACAATGAGCAGTTCTTC	CASSPVRGTSYNEQFF
TRBJ1-1	TRBV30	-	14	-	TGTGCCTGGAGTGTACCAGGGTTTGACACTGAAGCTTTCTTT	CAWSVPGFDTEAFF
TRBJ2-3	TRBV5-6	-	16	once	TGTGCCAGCAGCTTTAGGCCTCACAGCCTCACAGATACGCAGTATTTT	CASSFRPHSLTDTQYF
TRBJ2-2	TRBV5-4	-	13	-	TGTGCCAGCAGCTTGGTCGGCACCGGGGAGCTGTTTTTT	CASSLVGTGELFF
TRBJ1-3	TRBV5-6	-	14	-	TGTGCCAGCAGCTTGGGGACAGTCGGAAACACCATATATTTT	CASSLGTVGNTIYF
TRBJ1-5	TRBV5-1	TRBD1	17	-	TGCGCCAGCAGCTTAGGGGCAGGGGGCAGTGTCAATCAGCCCCAGCATTTT	CASSLGAGGSVNQPQHF
TRBJ2-3	TRBV9	TRBD2	16	-	TGTGCCAGCAGCGAATATAGCGGGGGGCACACAGATACGCAGTATTTT	CASSEYSGGHTDTQYF
TRBJ2-3	TRBV19	TRBD2	15	-	TGTGCCAGTAGTACATTAGCGGGGGCCACAGATACGCAGTATTTT	CASSTLAGATDTQYF